The present T cell receptor beta chain was sequenced within a study of cytomegalovirus exposure and HLA in healthy donors. Regarding the study as a whole: Researchers catalogued 160 or so TCR beta chains as cytomegalovirus-associated. Per published accounts, TCR beta sequences correctly predicted the HLA-A and HLA-B alleles of most subjects. Looking again later, the authors saw that most CMV-associated TCR beta chains seemed HLA-restricted. Later analysis showed TCR association rates varying by HLA locus, highest for DRB1 and lowest for HLA-C.

Note on this clone: Its antigen is currently unknown.

The CDR3 has 12 amino acids. The V gene end was trimmed by 7 bases and the J gene end by 0 bases; junction bases not matched to a gene: 2. Germline values: CDR1 SQVTM, CDR2 ANQGSEA. The study ran its PCR with 60 Vbeta and 13 Jbeta primers. The protocol was immunoSEQ multiplex PCR, while the TCRdb copy is restricted to in-frame clones and leaves out a portion. The sample lists roughly 140,000 clones, over 70% seen once, with around 5% in the top ten. The sequence was obtained from a male donor in good health and CMV-seronegative. Sequenced: PBMCs. This chain links TRBV29-1 with TRBJ1-1, with 7 bases matching TRBD1. The CDR3, as DNA: TGCAGCGCCGGGACAGTGAACACTGAAGCTTTCTTT. Amino acid sequence: CSAGTVNTEAFF.